This T cell receptor beta chain was captured by sequencing in a study of T cell responses to AZD1222 COVID-19 vaccine. Measured with immunoSEQ multiplex PCR; TCRdb has only the in-frame clones, and not every one. This table has about 83,000 clones, 70% to 90% appearing once. Comments on this clone: What it recognizes is unknown.

The length of the CDR3 is 16 residues. Trimming took 4 bases from V and 7 from J; bases not matched to a gene: 15. Germline loops: CDR1 SGHRS, CDR2 YFSETQ. Study-level results: Donors in the cohort were predominantly white British and more often female, and clonal diversity was possibly underestimated. Rises in breadth and depth of Spike-specific TCRs came after two AZD1222 doses. The study found vaccine-associated CD4 TCRs spanning spike, dominant at 160-218 and 743-854.

The chain joins TRBV5-1 to TRBJ1-2; 8 nucleotides match TRBD1. This receptor was identified in an adult who received the AZD1222 COVID-19 vaccine. The sequences come from peripheral blood, collected 28 days after the second AZD1222 dose. CDR3 region: CASSEGQGATSGGYTF. Here the CDR3 DNA reads TGCGCCAGCAGCGAGGGGCAGGGGGCGACTTCTGGTGGCTACACCTTC.